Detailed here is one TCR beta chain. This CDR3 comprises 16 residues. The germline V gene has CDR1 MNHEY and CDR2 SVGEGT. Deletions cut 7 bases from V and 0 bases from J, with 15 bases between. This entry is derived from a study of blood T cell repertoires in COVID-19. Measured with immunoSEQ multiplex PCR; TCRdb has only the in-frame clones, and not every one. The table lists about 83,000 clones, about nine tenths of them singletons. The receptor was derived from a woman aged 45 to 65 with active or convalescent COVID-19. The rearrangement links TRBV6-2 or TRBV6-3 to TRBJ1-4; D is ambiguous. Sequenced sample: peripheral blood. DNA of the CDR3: TGTGCCAGCACCCCTGGAGCATTTGCAACTAATGAAAAACTGTTTTTT. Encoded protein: CASTPGAFATNEKLFF.